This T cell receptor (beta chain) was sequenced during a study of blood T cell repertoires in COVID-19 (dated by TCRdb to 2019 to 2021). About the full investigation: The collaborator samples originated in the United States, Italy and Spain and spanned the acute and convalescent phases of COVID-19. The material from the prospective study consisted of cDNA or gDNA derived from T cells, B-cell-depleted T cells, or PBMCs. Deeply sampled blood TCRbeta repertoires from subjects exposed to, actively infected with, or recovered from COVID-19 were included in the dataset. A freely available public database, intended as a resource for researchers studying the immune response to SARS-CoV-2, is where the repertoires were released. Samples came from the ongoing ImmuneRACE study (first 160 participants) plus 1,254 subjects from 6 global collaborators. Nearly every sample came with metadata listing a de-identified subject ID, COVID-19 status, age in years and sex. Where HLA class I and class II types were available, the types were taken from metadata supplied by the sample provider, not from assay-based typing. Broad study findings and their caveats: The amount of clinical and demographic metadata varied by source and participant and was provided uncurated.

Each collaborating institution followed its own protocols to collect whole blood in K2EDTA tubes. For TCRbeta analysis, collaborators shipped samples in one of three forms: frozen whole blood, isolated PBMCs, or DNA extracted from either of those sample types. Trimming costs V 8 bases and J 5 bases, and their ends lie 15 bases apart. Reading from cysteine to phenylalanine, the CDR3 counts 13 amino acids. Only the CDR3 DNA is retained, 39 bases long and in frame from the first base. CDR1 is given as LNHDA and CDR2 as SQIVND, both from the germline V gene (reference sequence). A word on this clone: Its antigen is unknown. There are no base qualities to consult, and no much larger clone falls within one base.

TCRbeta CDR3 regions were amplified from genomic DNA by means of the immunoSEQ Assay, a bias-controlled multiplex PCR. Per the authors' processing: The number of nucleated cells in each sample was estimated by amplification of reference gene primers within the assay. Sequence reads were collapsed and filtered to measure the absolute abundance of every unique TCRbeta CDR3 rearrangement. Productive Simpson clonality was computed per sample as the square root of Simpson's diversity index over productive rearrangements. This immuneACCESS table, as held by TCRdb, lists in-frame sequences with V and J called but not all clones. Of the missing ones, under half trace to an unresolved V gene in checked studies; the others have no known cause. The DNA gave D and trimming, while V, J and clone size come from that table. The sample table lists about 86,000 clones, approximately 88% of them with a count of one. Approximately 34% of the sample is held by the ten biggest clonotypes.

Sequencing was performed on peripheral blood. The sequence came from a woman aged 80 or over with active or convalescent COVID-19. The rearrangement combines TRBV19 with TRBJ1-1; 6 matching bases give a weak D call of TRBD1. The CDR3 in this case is CASQTGFGTEAFF. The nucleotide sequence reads TGTGCCAGTCAAACAGGGTTCGGGACTGAAGCTTTCTTT. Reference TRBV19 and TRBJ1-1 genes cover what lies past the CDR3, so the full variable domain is DGGITQSPKYLFRKEGQNVTLSCEQNLNHDAMYWYRQDPGQGLRLIYYSQIVNDFQKGDIAEGYSVSREKKESFPLTVTSAQKNPTAFYLCASQTGFGTEAFFGQGTRLTVV.